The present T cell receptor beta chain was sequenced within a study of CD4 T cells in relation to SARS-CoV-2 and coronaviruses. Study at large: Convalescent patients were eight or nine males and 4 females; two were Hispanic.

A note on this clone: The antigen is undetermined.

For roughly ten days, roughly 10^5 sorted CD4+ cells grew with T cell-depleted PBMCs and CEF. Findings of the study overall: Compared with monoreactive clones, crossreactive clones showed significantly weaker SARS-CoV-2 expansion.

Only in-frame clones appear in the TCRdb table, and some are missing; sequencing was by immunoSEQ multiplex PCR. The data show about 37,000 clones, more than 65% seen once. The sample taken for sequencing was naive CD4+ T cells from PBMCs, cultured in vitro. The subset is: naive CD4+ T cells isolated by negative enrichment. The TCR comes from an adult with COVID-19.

The CDR3 here is CASSLDRYRDRIYNEQFF. The CDR3, as DNA: TGCGCCAGCAGCCTGGATAGATACCGGGACAGGATCTACAATGAGCAGTTCTTC. The chain has TRBV5-1 and TRBJ2-1, with 8 positions matching TRBD1. The V gene end was trimmed by 4 bases and the J gene end by 3 bases; junction bases not matched to a gene: 15. The CDR3 loop spans 18 amino acids. Germline assignment: CDR1 SGHRS and CDR2 YFSETQ. The full variable domain, completed using reference TRBV5-1 and TRBJ2-1, is KAGVTQTPRYLIKTRGQQVTLSCSPISGHRSVSWYQQTPGQGLQFLFEYFSETQRNKGNFPGRFSGRQFSNSRSEMNVSTLELGDSALYLCASSLDRYRDRIYNEQFFGPGTRLTVL.